These 2 T cell receptor beta chains were all obtained from the same sample, sequenced in a study of T cell repertoires in cytomegalovirus infection. One entry per CDR3 protein results from TCRdb running MiXCR on the reads. The sample consists of fewer than 200,000 distinct CDR3 sequences, roughly a fifth of them appearing once. The sample comprised PBMCs. All receptors derive from a human donor in good health (CMV status not recorded). Some clones in this sample may be carry-over from other donors' samples.

This clonotype has a count of ten or more. The chain has TRBV11-2 and TRBJ2-5; D possibly uses TRBD1 or TRBD2 (6 bases each). V lost 0 bases and J 5 bases, leaving 10 bases between the germline ends. The CDR3 contains 14 residues. Germline V CDR1 and CDR2: SGHAT, FQNNGV. CDR3 loop: CASSLDRGAETQYF. CDR3 nucleotides: TGTGCCAGCAGCTTAGATAGGGGGGCTGAGACCCAGTACTTC.

This clonotype turned up a few times. The chain is built from TRBV7-3 and TRBJ2-1; D is unclear. Germline assignment: CDR1 SGHTA and CDR2 FQGTGA. The CDR3 has 15 residues. The ends were cut back, 3 bases at V and 0 bases at J, with 9 bases in the middle. CDR3 protein: CASSFARSSYNEQFF. The CDR3 DNA follows: TGTGCCAGCAGCTTTGCCCGAAGCTCCTACAATGAGCAGTTCTTC.